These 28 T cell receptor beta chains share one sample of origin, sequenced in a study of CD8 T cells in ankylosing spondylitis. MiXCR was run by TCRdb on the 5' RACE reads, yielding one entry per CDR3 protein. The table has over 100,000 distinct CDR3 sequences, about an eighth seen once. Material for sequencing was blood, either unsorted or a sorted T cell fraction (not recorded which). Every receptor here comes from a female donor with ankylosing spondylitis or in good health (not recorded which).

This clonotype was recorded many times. In DNA, the CDR3 is TGTGCCAGCAGCCAATCCCAGGGGGCGTTCACTGAAGCTTTCTTT. Translation: CASSQSQGAFTEAFF. The chain has TRBV5-5 and TRBJ1-1; 8 bases map to TRBD1. This CDR3 comprises 15 residues. After removal of 4 bases from V and 4 bases from J, the junction contained 9 bases not matched to a gene. Germline lookup yields CDR1 SGHKS and CDR2 YYEKEE (reference sequence).

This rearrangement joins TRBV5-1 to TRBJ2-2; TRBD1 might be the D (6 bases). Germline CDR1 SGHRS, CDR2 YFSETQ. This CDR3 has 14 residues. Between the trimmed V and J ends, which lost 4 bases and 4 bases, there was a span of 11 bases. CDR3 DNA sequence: TGCGCCAGCAGCAGCTACAGGGTCACCGGGGAGCTGTTTTTT. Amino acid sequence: CASSSYRVTGELFF.

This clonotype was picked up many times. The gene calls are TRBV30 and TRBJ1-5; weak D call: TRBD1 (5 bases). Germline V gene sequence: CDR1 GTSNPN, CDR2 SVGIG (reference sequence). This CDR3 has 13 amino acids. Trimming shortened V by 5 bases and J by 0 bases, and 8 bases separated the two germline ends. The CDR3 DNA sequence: TGTGCCTGGTCGACAGTTAGCAATCAGCCCCAGCATTTT. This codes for CAWSTVSNQPQHF.

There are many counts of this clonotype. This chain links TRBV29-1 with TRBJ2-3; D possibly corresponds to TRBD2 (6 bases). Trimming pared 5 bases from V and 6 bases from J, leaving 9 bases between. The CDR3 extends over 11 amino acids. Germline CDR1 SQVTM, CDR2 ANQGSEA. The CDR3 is CSVRSGDTQYF. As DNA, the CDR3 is TGCAGCGTTCGAAGCGGGGATACGCAGTATTTT.

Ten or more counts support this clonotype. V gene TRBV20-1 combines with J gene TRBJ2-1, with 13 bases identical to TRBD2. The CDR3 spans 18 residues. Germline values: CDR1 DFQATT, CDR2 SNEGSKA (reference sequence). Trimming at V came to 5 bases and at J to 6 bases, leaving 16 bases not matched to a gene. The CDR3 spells CSAGGLAGANLGGNEQFF. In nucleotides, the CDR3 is TGCAGTGCTGGTGGACTAGCGGGAGCAAATCTAGGGGGCAATGAGCAGTTCTTC.

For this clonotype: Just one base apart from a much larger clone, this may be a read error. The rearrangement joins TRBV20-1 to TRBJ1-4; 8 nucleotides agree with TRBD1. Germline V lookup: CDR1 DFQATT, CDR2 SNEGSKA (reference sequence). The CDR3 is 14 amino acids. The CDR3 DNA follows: TGCAGTGCTAGTGAACCCGGGACAGGAGAAAAACTGCTTTTT. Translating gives CSASEPGTGEKLLF.

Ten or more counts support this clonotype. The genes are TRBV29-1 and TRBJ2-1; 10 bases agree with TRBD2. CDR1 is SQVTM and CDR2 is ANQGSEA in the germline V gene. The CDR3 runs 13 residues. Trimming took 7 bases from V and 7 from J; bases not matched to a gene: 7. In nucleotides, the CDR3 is TGCAGCGCCCGACTAGCGGGCAGAAATGAGCAGTTCTTC. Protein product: CSARLAGRNEQFF.

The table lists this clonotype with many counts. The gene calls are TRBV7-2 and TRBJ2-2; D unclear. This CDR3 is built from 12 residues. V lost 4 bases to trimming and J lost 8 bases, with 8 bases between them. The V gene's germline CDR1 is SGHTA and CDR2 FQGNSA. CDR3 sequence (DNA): TGTGCCAGCAGCTCCCAAAGGGGGGAGCTGTTTTTT. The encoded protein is CASSSQRGELFF.

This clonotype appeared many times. CDR3 bases: TGTGCCACCAGCAGAGAACGACAGGCGAATCAGCCCCAGCATTTT. It specifies CATSRERQANQPQHF. The chain joins TRBV15 to TRBJ1-5, with D perhaps matching TRBD1 (6 bases). The CDR3 consists of 15 residues. The germline V gene encodes CDR1 LNHNV and CDR2 YYDKDF (reference sequence). Between the trimmed V and J ends, which lost 0 bases and 4 bases, there was a span of 10 bases.

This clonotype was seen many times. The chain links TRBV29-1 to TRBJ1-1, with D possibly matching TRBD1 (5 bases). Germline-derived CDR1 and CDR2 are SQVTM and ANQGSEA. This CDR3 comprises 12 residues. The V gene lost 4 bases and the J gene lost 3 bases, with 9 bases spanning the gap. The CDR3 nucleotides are TGCAGCGTTGTGAGGGGTTACACTGAAGCTTTCTTT. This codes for CSVVRGYTEAFF.

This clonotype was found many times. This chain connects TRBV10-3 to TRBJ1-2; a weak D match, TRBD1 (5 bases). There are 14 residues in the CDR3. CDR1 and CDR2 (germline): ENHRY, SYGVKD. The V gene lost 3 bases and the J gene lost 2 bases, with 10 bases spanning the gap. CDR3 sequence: CAISDNPGNYGYTF. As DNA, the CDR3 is TGTGCCATCAGTGATAACCCAGGGAACTATGGCTACACCTTC.

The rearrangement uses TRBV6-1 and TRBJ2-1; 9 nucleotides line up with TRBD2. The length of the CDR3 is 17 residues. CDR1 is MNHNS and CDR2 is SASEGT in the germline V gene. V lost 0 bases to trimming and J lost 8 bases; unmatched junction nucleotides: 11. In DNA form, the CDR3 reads TGTGCCAGCAGTGAAGCGGGGGCGGGGGGGCCTTTAGATGAGCAGTTCTTC. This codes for CASSEAGAGGPLDEQFF.

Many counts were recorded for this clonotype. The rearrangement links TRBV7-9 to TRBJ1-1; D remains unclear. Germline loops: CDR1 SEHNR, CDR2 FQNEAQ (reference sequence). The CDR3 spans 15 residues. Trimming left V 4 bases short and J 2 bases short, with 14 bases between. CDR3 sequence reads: CASSSTLLQNTEAFF. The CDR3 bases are TGTGCCAGCAGCTCAACCCTTTTACAAAACACTGAAGCTTTCTTT.

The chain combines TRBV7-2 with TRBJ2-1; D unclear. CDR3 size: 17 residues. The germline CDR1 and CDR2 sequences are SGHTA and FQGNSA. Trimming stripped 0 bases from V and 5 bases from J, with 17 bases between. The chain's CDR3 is CASSLAIDSRRDNEQFF. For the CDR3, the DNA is TGTGCCAGCAGCTTAGCAATTGACTCCCGAAGGGACAATGAGCAGTTCTTC.

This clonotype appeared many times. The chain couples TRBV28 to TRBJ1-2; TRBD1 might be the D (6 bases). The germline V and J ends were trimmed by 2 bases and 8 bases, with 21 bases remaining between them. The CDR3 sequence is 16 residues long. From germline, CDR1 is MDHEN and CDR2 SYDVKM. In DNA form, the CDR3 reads TGTGCCAGCAGTTTAGGCGGCAGGGGACAAAAGGACGGCTACACCTTC. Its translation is CASSLGGRGQKDGYTF.

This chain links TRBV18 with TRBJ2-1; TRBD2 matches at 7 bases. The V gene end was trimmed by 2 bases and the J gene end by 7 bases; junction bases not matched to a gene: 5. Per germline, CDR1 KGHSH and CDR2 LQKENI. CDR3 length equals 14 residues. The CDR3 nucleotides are TGTGCCAGCTCACCAGGACTAGGTGGGAATGAGCAGTTCTTC. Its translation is CASSPGLGGNEQFF.

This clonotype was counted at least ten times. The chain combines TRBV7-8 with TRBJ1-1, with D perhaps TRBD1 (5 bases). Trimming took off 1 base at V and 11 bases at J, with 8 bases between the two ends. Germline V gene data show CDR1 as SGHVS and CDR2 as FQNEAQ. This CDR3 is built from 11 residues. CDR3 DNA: TGTGCCAGCAGCTTAGAAGGGGTGGCTTTCTTT. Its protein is CASSLEGVAFF.

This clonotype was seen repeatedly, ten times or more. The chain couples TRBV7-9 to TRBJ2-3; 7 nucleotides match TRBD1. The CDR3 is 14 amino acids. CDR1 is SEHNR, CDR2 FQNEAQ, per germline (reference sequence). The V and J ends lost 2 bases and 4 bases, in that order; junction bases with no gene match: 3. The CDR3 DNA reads TGTGCCAGCAGCTTATCAGGGGGTGCAGATACGCAGTATTTT. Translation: CASSLSGGADTQYF.

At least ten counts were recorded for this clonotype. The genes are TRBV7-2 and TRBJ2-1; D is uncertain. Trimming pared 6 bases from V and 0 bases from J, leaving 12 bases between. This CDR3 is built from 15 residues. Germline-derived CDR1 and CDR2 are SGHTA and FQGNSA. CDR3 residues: CASRPHKLSYNEQFF. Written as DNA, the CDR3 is TGTGCCAGCAGGCCCCATAAACTCTCCTACAATGAGCAGTTCTTC.

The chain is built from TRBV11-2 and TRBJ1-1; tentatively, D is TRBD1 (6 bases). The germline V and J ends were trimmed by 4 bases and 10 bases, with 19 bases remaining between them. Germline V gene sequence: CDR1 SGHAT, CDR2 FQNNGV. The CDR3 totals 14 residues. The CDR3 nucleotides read TGTGCCAGCAGCTCTACCGGGACAAATTGGTCAGCTTTCTTT. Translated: CASSSTGTNWSAFF.

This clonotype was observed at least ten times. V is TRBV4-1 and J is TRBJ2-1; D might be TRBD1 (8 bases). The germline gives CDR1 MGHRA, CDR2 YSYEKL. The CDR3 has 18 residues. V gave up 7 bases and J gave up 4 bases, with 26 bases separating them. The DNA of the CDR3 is TGCGCCAGCAAGCGTCAGGGGGCTGGGACTACGCGTTACAATGAGCAGTTCTTC. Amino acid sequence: CASKRQGAGTTRYNEQFF.

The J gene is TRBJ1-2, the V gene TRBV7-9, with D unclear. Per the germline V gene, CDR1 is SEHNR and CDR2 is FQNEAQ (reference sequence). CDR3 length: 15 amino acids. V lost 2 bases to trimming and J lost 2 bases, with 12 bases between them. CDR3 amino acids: CASSLPTTVNYGYTF. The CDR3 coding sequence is TGTGCCAGCAGCTTACCGACGACGGTCAACTATGGCTACACCTTC.

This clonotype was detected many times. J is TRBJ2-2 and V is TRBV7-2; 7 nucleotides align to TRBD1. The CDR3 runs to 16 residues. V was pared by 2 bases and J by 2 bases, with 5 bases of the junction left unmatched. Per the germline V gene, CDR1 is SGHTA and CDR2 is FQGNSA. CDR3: CASSLKGTANTGELFF. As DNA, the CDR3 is TGTGCCAGCAGCTTAAAGGGGACAGCAAACACCGGGGAGCTGTTTTTT.

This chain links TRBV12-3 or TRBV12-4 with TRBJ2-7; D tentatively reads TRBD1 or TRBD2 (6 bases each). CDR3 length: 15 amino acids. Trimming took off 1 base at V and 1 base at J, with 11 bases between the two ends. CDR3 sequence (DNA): TGTGCCAGCAGTTTAGGGGGGGCCTATTCCTACGAGCAGTACTTC. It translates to CASSLGGAYSYEQYF.

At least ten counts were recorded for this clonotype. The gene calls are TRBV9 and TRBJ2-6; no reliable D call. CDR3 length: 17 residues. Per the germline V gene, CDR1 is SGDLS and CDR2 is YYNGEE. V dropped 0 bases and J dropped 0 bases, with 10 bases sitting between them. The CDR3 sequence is CASSVGTSSSGANVLTF. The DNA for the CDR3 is TGTGCCAGCAGCGTAGGTACTTCTAGCTCTGGGGCCAACGTCCTGACTTTC.

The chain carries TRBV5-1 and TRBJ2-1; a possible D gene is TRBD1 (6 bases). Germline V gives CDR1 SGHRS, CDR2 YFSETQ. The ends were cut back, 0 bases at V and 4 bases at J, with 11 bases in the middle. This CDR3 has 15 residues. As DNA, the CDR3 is TGCGCCAGCAGCTTGGTGGACAGAAGTTACAATGAGCAGTTCTTC. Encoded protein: CASSLVDRSYNEQFF.

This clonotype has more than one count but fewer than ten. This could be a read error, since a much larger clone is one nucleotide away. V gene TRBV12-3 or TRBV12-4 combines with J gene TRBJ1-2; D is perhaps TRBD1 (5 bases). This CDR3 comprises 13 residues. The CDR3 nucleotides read TGTGCCAGCAGTCCTCCAGGGAACTATGGCTACCCCTTC. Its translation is CASSPPGNYGYPF.

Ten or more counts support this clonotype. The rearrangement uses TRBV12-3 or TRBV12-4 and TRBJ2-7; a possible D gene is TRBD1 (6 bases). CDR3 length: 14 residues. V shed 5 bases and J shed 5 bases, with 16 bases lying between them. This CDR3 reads CASSPGQQGHEQYF. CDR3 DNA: TGTGCCAGCAGTCCCGGACAACAGGGCCACGAGCAGTACTTC.